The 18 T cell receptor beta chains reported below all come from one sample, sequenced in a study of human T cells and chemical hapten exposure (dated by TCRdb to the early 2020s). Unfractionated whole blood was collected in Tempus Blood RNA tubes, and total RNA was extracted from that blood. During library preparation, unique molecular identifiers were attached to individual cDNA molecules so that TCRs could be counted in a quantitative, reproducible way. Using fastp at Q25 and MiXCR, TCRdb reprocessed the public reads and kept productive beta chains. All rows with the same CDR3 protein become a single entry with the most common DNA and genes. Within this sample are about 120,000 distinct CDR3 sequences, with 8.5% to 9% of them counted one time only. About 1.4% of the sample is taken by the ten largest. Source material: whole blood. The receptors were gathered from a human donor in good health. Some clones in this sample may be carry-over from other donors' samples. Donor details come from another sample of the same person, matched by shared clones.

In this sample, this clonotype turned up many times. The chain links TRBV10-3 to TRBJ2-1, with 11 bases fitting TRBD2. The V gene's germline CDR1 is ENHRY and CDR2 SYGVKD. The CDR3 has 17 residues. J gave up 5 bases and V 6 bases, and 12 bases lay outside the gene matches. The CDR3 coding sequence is TGTGCCATCAGCGGTTTGTCTGCTAGCGGGGGGCACAATGAGCAGTTCTTC. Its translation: CAISGLSASGGHNEQFF.

CDR3 region: CSAPPGRRTETQYF. CDR3 bases: TGCAGTGCTCCCCCCGGCCGGAGGACGGAGACCCAGTACTTC. The J gene is TRBJ2-5, the V gene TRBV20-1, with D tentatively TRBD2 (5 bases). Germline V gene sequence: CDR1 DFQATT, CDR2 SNEGSKA (reference sequence). CDR3 length equals 14 residues. The V and J ends lost 5 bases and 5 bases respectively, with 18 bases between them.

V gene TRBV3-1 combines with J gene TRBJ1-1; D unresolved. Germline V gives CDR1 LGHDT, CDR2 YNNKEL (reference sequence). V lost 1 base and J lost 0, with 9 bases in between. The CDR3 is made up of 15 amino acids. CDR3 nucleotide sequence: TGTGCCAGCAGCCAAGGAACTTCAATGAACACTGAAGCTTTCTTT. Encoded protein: CASSQGTSMNTEAFF.

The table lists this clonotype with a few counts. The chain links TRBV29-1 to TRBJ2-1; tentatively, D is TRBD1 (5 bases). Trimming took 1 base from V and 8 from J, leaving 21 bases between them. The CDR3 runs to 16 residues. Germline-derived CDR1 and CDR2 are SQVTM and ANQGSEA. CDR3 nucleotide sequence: TGCAGCGTTGAAGGGACCAGGGAAGCAAATATGGATGAGCAGTTCTTC. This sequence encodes CSVEGTREANMDEQFF.

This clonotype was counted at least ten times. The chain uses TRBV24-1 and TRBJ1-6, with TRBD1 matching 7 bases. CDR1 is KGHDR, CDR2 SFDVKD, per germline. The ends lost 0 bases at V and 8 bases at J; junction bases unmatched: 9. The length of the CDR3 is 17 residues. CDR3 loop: CATSDLARRGQDSPLHF. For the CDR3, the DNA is TGTGCCACCAGTGATTTGGCGCGGAGGGGGCAAGATTCACCCCTCCACTTT.

CDR3 coding DNA: TGTGCCAGCAGCCAAGTTTTCCAGGGCGAGCAGTACTTC. Translation gives CASSQVFQGEQYF. The chain couples TRBV3-1 to TRBJ2-7; weak D call: TRBD1 (5 bases). The V end was cut by 1 base, the J end by 6 bases, with 10 bases between. The CDR3 is made up of 13 amino acids. Germline values: CDR1 LGHDT, CDR2 YNNKEL (reference sequence).

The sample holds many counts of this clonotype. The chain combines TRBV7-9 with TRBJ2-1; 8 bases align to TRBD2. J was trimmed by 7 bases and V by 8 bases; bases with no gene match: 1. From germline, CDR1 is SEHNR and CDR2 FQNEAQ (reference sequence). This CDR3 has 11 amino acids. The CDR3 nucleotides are TGTGCCAGCCGGGAGGGGAATGAGCAGTTCTTC. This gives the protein CASREGNEQFF. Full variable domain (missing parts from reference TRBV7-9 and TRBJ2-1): DTGVSQNPRHKITKRGQNVTFRCDPISEHNRLYWYRQTLGQGPEFLTYFQNEAQLEKSRLLSDRFSAERPKGSFSTLEIQRTEQGDSAMYLCASREGNEQFFGPGTRLTVL.

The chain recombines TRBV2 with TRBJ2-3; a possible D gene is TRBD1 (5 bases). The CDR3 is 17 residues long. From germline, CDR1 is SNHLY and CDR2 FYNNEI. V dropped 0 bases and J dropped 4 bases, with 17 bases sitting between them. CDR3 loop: CASSEALTWGGSDTQYF. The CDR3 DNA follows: TGTGCCAGCAGTGAAGCCCTGACATGGGGCGGATCAGATACGCAGTATTTT.

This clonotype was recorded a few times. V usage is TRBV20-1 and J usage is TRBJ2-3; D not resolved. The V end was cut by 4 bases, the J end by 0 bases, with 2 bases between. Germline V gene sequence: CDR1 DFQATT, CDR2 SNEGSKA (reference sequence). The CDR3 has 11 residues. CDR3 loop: CSAISTDTQYF. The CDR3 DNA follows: TGCAGTGCTATCAGCACAGATACGCAGTATTTT.

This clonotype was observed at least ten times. The CDR3 nucleotides are TGTGCCAGCAGCTTGACACTTAGCTCCTACGAGCAGTACTTC. It yields the protein CASSLTLSSYEQYF. The chain recombines TRBV5-5 with TRBJ2-7; no clear D. Germline values: CDR1 SGHKS, CDR2 YYEKEE (reference sequence). The V end lost 1 base, the J end lost 0 bases, and 8 bases lay between the germline ends. The CDR3 contains 14 residues.

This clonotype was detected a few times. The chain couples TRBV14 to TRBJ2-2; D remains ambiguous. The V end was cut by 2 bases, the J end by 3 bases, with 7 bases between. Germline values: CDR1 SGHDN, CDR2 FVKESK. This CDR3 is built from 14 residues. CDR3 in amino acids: CASSQSRHTGELFF. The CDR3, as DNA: TGTGCCAGCAGCCAAAGTAGGCACACCGGGGAGCTGTTTTTT.

The CDR3 protein is CSASEENTGELFF. The CDR3 DNA sequence: TGCAGTGCTAGTGAGGAGAACACCGGGGAGCTGTTTTTT. V and J are TRBV20-1 and TRBJ2-2; unclear D gene. This CDR3 is 13 amino acids long. The germline V and J ends were trimmed by 3 bases and 1 base, with 6 bases remaining between them. Germline V lookup: CDR1 DFQATT, CDR2 SNEGSKA (reference sequence).

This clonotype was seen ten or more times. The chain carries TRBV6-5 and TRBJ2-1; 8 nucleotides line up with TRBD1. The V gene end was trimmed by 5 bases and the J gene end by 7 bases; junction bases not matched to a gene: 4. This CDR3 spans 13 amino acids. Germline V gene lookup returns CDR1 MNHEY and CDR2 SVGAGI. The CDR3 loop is CASSIGQGNEQFF. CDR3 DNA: TGTGCCAGCAGTATAGGACAGGGAAATGAGCAGTTCTTC.

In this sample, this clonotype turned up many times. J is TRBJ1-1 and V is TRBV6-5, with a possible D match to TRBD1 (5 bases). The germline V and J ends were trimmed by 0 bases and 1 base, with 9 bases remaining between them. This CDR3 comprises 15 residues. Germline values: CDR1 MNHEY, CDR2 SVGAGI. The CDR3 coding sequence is TGTGCCAGCAGTTACTCGTCAGGGACGAACACTGAAGCTTTCTTT. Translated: CASSYSSGTNTEAFF.

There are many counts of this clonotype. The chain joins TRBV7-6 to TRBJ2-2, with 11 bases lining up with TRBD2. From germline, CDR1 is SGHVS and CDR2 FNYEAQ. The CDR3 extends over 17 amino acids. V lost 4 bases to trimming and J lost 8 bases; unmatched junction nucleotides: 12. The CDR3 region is CASSSFELAGASGELFF. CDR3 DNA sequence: TGTGCCAGCAGCTCCTTCGAACTAGCGGGAGCATCGGGGGAGCTGTTTTTT. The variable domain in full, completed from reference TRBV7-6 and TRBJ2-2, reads GAGVSQSPRYKVTKRGQDVALRCDPISGHVSLYWYRQALGQGPEFLTYFNYEAQQDKSGLPNDRFSAERPEGSISTLTIQRTEQRDSAMYRCASSSFELAGASGELFFGEGSRLTVL.

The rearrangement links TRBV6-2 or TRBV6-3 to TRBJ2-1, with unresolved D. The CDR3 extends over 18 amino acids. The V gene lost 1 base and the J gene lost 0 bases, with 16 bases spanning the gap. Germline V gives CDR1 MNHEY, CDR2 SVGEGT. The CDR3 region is CASSYYLDRYVSYNEQFF. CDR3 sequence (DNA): TGTGCCAGCAGTTACTACCTTGACCGATACGTCTCCTACAATGAGCAGTTCTTC.

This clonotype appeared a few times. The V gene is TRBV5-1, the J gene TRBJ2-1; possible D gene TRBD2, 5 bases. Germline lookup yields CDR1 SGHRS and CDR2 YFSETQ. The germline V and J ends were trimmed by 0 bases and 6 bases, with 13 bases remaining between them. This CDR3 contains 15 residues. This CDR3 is CASSLAPPGVNEQFF. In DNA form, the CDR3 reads TGCGCCAGCAGCTTGGCCCCTCCCGGGGTCAATGAGCAGTTCTTC.

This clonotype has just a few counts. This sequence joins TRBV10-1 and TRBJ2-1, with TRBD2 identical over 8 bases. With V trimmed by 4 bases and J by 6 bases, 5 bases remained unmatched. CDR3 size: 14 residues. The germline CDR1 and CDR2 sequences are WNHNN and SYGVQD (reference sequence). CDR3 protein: CASSGAGGPNEQFF. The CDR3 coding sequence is TGCGCCAGCAGTGGTGCGGGAGGTCCCAATGAGCAGTTCTTC.